This entry lists 30 T cell receptor beta chains sequenced from one sample in a study of cytomegalovirus exposure and HLA in healthy donors. PCR involved 60 Vbeta and 13 Jbeta primers. Libraries were prepared by immunoSEQ multiplex PCR; TCRdb keeps only in-frame clonotypes and omits some of them. The table records tens of thousands of clones, around 78% of them present only once. The material sequenced was PBMCs. The receptors stem from a female donor in good health and CMV-seronegative.

On this clone itself: Relative to the germline gene, one junction end is altered; a read error may explain this. This rearrangement joins TRBV2 to TRBJ2-5, with D possibly TRBD2 on 5 matching bases. The CDR3 runs to 15 residues. The V gene's germline CDR1 is SNHLY and CDR2 FYNNEI. CDR3 region: CASNWRSGFQETQHF. The CDR3, as DNA: TGTGCCAGCAACTGGCGCTCGGGGTTTCAAGAGACCCAGCACTTC.

The CDR3 DNA reads TGTGCCAGCAGTGGGAGGGGACAGGGCGACTGGAGCGGAGGCTACACCTTC. It yields the protein CASSGRGQGDWSGGYTF. The chain is built from TRBV2 and TRBJ1-2; 9 nucleotides align to TRBD1. With V trimmed by 4 bases and J by 8 bases, 17 bases remained unmatched. The CDR3 has 17 residues. The V gene's germline CDR1 is SNHLY and CDR2 FYNNEI.

The V call is TRBV19, the J call TRBJ1-1, with unresolved D. Per germline, CDR1 LNHDA and CDR2 SQIVND (reference sequence). With 4 bases removed from V and 1 base from J, the gap between germline ends came to 10 bases. The CDR3 spans 14 residues. The DNA for the CDR3 is TGTGCCAGTAGTACCCTAGGAGCGAACACTGAAGCTTTCTTT. As protein: CASSTLGANTEAFF.

V and J are TRBV9 and TRBJ1-1; 9 bases line up with TRBD1. Germline V CDR1 and CDR2: SGDLS, YYNGEE. CDR3 length: 14 amino acids. V trimming: 3 bases; J trimming: 6 bases; junction bases outside the gene matches: 6. CDR3 amino acids: CASSAGTGKAEAFF. The CDR3 DNA reads as TGTGCCAGCAGCGCAGGGACAGGGAAGGCTGAAGCTTTCTTT.

The chain is built from TRBV5-1 and TRBJ1-2, with 10 bases identical to TRBD1. CDR3 length: 14 amino acids. Germline lookup yields CDR1 SGHRS and CDR2 YFSETQ. Germline trimming cut 4 bases from V and 8 bases from J; bases unmatched to any gene: 8. Written as DNA, the CDR3 is TGCGCCAGCAGCGTAGGGACAGGGGTGAGCGGCTACACCTTC. It translates to CASSVGTGVSGYTF.

The chain recombines TRBV18 with TRBJ2-7, with unresolved D. CDR1 and CDR2 (germline): KGHSH, LQKENI. This CDR3 contains 15 residues. Trimming pared 7 bases from V and 0 bases from J, leaving 16 bases between. The CDR3: CASCSIGDRSYEQYF. CDR3 bases: TGTGCCAGCTGTAGCATAGGTGACCGCTCCTACGAGCAGTACTTC.

J is TRBJ1-1 and V is TRBV18; 7 bases match TRBD1. CDR3 length equals 15 residues. The V gene end was trimmed by 3 bases and the J gene end by 1 base; junction bases not matched to a gene: 5. The germline V gene encodes CDR1 KGHSH and CDR2 LQKENI. In DNA, the CDR3 is TGTGCCAGCTCACCCGGACAGGTCCCGAACACTGAAGCTTTCTTT. It codes for CASSPGQVPNTEAFF.

The J gene is TRBJ2-1, the V gene TRBV14; 9 positions agree with TRBD1. Germline trimming cut 2 bases from V and 10 bases from J; bases unmatched to any gene: 15. This CDR3 region has 17 residues. Germline values: CDR1 SGHDN, CDR2 FVKESK. This CDR3 is CASSQYIWGTGKGEQFF. The CDR3 nucleotides are TGTGCCAGCAGCCAATATATCTGGGGGACAGGGAAAGGAGAGCAGTTCTTC.

The chain is built from TRBV9 and TRBJ1-2; 7 bases fit TRBD1. Per germline, CDR1 SGDLS and CDR2 YYNGEE. The CDR3 length is 14 residues. With 0 bases clipped from V and 7 bases from J, the junction kept 6 bases outside the gene matches. The CDR3 sequence: CASSVDVRTGGYTF. CDR3 nucleotide sequence: TGTGCCAGCAGCGTAGATGTAAGGACAGGTGGCTACACCTTC.

The chain links TRBV9 to TRBJ2-7, with D hard to call. The CDR3 is made up of 14 amino acids. Germline V gene data show CDR1 as SGDLS and CDR2 as YYNGEE. Trimming removed 1 base at V and 0 bases at J, with 8 bases between. CDR3 DNA: TGTGCCAGCAGCGTATCTGCTAGCTCCTACGAGCAGTACTTC. Its protein product is CASSVSASSYEQYF. Based on the CDR3 plus reference TRBV9 and TRBJ2-7, the full variable domain is DSGVTQTPKHLITATGQRVTLRCSPRSGDLSVYWYQQSLDQGLQFLIQYYNGEERAKGNILERFSAQQFPDLHSELNLSSLELGDSALYFCASSVSASSYEQYFGPGTRLTVT.

V usage is TRBV9 and J usage is TRBJ2-2; TRBD1 matches 7 bases. The junction had 7 bases not matched to a gene; V was cut back by 4 bases and J by 4 bases. Germline loops: CDR1 SGDLS, CDR2 YYNGEE. The CDR3 runs to 15 residues. The CDR3 DNA reads as TGTGCCAGCAGCACCCAAACAGGGGCCACCGGGGAGCTGTTTTTT. This codes for CASSTQTGATGELFF.

The chain recombines TRBV6-4 with TRBJ2-1; D perhaps matches TRBD1 (5 bases). The CDR3 covers 15 residues. Trimming took off 8 bases at V and 5 bases at J, with 19 bases between the two ends. CDR1 and CDR2 from the germline V gene are MRHNA and SNTAGT. This CDR3 is CASSRTLSGNNEQFF. CDR3 DNA sequence: TGTGCCAGCTCCCGGACCCTCTCAGGGAACAATGAGCAGTTCTTC.

This clone was recorded once. The genes are TRBV23-1 and TRBJ1-5; 8 bases map to TRBD1. TRBV23-1 has ORF status, its function being uncertain. This CDR3 is built from 16 residues. Trimming at V came to 6 bases and at J to 7 bases, leaving 14 bases not matched to a gene. The CDR3 is CASSPQGQGAKQPQHF. In DNA, the CDR3 is TGCGCCAGCAGCCCCCAGGGGCAGGGGGCAAAGCAGCCCCAGCATTTT.

This clone was observed a single time. This sequence joins TRBV7-2 and TRBJ1-5; D is unresolved. CDR1 and CDR2 (germline): SGHTA, FQGNSA. The CDR3 sequence is 15 residues long. V was pared by 3 bases and J by 6 bases, with 15 bases between. CDR3 in DNA: TGTGCCAGCAGCTTTCCGGGAGCGGGGAGTCAGCCCCAGCATTTT. This translates into CASSFPGAGSQPQHF.

The rearrangement uses TRBV11-2 and TRBJ1-1; a possible D gene is TRBD1 (6 bases). V lost 3 bases to trimming and J lost 1 base, with 12 bases between them. Germline CDR1 SGHAT, CDR2 FQNNGV. CDR3 size: 15 residues. The CDR3 bases are TGTGCCAGCAGCTTTGGGGGGGCTGGGAACACTGAAGCTTTCTTT. It is translated as CASSFGGAGNTEAFF. Full variable domain (rest looked up from reference TRBV11-2 and TRBJ1-1): EAGVAQSPRYKIIEKRQSVAFWCNPISGHATLYWYQQILGQGPKLLIQFQNNGVVDDSQLPKDRFSAERLKGVDSTLKIQPAKLEDSAVYLCASSFGGAGNTEAFFGQGTRLTVV.

The chain recombines TRBV19 with TRBJ2-7, with D perhaps TRBD2 (6 bases). V lost 3 bases, J lost 3 bases, and 12 bases lay in between. Germline V gives CDR1 LNHDA, CDR2 SQIVND (reference sequence). The CDR3 sequence is 14 residues long. The CDR3 nucleotides are TGTGCCAGTAGTATCGGGACGGGAGACTACGAGCAGTACTTC. Protein product: CASSIGTGDYEQYF.

The chain links TRBV6-1 to TRBJ1-5; 7 nucleotides match TRBD1. V gave up 5 bases and J gave up 6 bases; unmatched junction bases: 4. Germline-derived CDR1 and CDR2 are MNHNS and SASEGT. The CDR3 is 13 amino acids. CDR3 DNA: TGTGCCAGCAGTAACCGGGACAGTCAGCCCCAGCATTTT. This gives the protein CASSNRDSQPQHF.

The chain combines TRBV4-3 with TRBJ1-4; 9 bases are a match to TRBD1. Trimming took 2 bases from V and 3 from J; bases not matched to a gene: 13. This CDR3 is 19 amino acids long. Germline CDR1 is LGHNA and CDR2 is YSLEER. CDR3 loop: CASSQHPTGGMVANEKLFF. In nucleotides, the CDR3 is TGCGCCAGCAGCCAACACCCGACAGGGGGAATGGTGGCTAATGAAAAACTGTTTTTT.

The rearrangement uses TRBV21-1 and TRBJ2-3; the D segment call TRBD1 is taken from the table without a DNA check. TRBV21-1 is recorded as a pseudogene. There are 17 residues in the CDR3. The CDR3 protein is CASSSHRMVPITDTQYF. In DNA form, the CDR3 reads TGTGCCAGCAGCTCCCACAGGATGGTTCCTATCACAGATACGCAGTATTTT.

This clone was seen just once. The J gene is TRBJ1-1, the V gene TRBV7-3, with TRBD1 matching 8 bases. The CDR3 runs 15 residues. The germline CDR1 and CDR2 sequences are SGHTA and FQGTGA. Losses at the gene ends were 5 bases for V and 4 bases for J; bases not matched to a gene: 9. The CDR3 DNA reads as TGTGCCAGCAGCCCGCGGACAGGGATCGGCACTGAAGCTTTCTTT. Its translation is CASSPRTGIGTEAFF.

The V call is TRBV30, the J call TRBJ1-1; 12 bases line up with TRBD1. Germline values: CDR1 GTSNPN, CDR2 SVGIG (reference sequence). V dropped 0 bases and J dropped 6; count of bases not matched to a gene: 8. The CDR3 covers 16 residues. CDR3 protein: CAWSVGTGGGVSEAFF. The CDR3, as DNA: TGTGCCTGGAGTGTAGGGACAGGGGGCGGGGTGTCTGAAGCTTTCTTT.

The chain is built from TRBV7-9 and TRBJ1-1; TRBD1 is a possible D gene (6 bases). This CDR3 is 16 amino acids long. Germline V gives CDR1 SEHNR, CDR2 FQNEAQ (reference sequence). V was cut by 5 bases and J by 0 bases, with 16 bases left in between. This chain's CDR3 is CASSIRTVSMNTEAFF. The CDR3 nucleotides read TGTGCCAGCAGCATACGGACAGTCTCCATGAACACTGAAGCTTTCTTT.

This chain uses TRBV29-1 with TRBJ1-2, with D possibly being TRBD1 (5 bases). The CDR3 contains 13 residues. The V end lost 4 bases, the J end lost 5 bases, and 14 bases lay between the germline ends. Germline-derived CDR1 and CDR2 are SQVTM and ANQGSEA. For the CDR3, the DNA is TGCAGCGTTGCAACACAGGTTACGTATGGCTACACCTTC. Translation: CSVATQVTYGYTF.

This clone turned up a few times. The same CDR3 also results from other DNA sequences found in this sample. The gene calls are TRBV10-3 and TRBJ2-4; TRBD1 is a possible D gene (5 bases). Germline V gene sequence: CDR1 ENHRY, CDR2 SYGVKD. The V end lost 2 bases, the J end lost 4 bases, and 9 bases lay between the germline ends. The CDR3 totals 14 residues. CDR3 in amino acids: CAISEQTEKNIQYF. The CDR3 region has the DNA TGTGCCATCAGTGAGCAGACAGAAAAAAACATTCAGTACTTC.

The chain recombines TRBV30 with TRBJ2-5, with 7 bases that match TRBD1. This CDR3 comprises 12 residues. J was trimmed by 3 bases and V by 4 bases; bases with no gene match: 2. Germline-derived CDR1 and CDR2 are GTSNPN and SVGIG (reference sequence). The CDR3 sequence: CAWNRGEETQYF. CDR3 in DNA: TGTGCCTGGAACAGGGGAGAAGAGACCCAGTACTTC.

V and J are TRBV7-2 and TRBJ1-1; a possible D gene is TRBD1 (5 bases). V shed 5 bases and J shed 1 base, with 8 bases lying between them. The germline CDR1 and CDR2 sequences are SGHTA and FQGNSA. CDR3 length equals 13 residues. CDR3 amino acids: CASSIGQNTEAFF. The CDR3 DNA follows: TGTGCCAGCAGCATCGGACAGAACACTGAAGCTTTCTTT. Using reference TRBV7-2 and TRBJ1-1 for the parts outside the CDR3, the full variable domain is GAGVSQSPSNKVTEKGKDVELRCDPISGHTALYWYRQSLGQGLEFLIYFQGNSAPDKSGLPSDRFSAERTGGSVSTLTIQRTQQEDSAVYLCASSIGQNTEAFFGQGTRLTVV.

This clone was seen once. The chain uses TRBV12-5 and TRBJ2-7, with a weak D call TRBD2 (6 bases). Germline lookup yields CDR1 LGHNT and CDR2 FRNRAP. Between the trimmed V and J ends, which lost 0 bases and 3 bases, there was a span of 12 bases. CDR3 length: 15 amino acids. In DNA form, the CDR3 reads TGTGCTAGTGGTTTGGTATCGGAGGGGAACTACGAGCAGTACTTC. As protein: CASGLVSEGNYEQYF. The full variable domain, in which reference TRBV12-5 and TRBJ2-7 provide the parts outside the CDR3, is DARVTQTPRHKVTEMGQEVTMRCQPILGHNTVFWYRQTMMQGLELLAYFRNRAPLDDSGMPKDRFSAEMPDATLATLKIQPSEPRDSAVYFCASGLVSEGNYEQYFGPGTRLTVT.

V usage is TRBV4-3 and J usage is TRBJ2-1; TRBD2 matches at 9 bases. The germline CDR1 and CDR2 sequences are LGHNA and YSLEER. The CDR3 extends over 15 amino acids. V lost 5 bases and J lost 7; bases outside the gene matches: 9. CDR3 protein: CASSSSGGPKNEQFF. The CDR3 nucleotides read TGCGCCAGCAGCTCCAGCGGGGGGCCGAAAAATGAGCAGTTCTTC.

The chain carries TRBV30 and TRBJ2-5; 9 nucleotides match TRBD2. Matching the DNA end better, TRBJ2-7 makes the J call doubtful. The CDR3 is 13 residues long. Germline V lookup: CDR1 GTSNPN, CDR2 SVGIG (reference sequence). The CDR3 loop reads CAWRRGGAHEQYF. DNA of the CDR3: TGTGCCTGGAGGCGCGGGGGGGCCCACGAGCAGTACTTC.

This chain links TRBV15 with TRBJ2-5, with D tentatively TRBD1 (6 bases). V gave up 5 bases and J gave up 5 bases, with 9 bases separating them. The germline V gene has CDR1 LNHNV and CDR2 YYDKDF (reference sequence). The CDR3 is 12 residues long. CDR3 protein: CATSHREETQYF. DNA of the CDR3: TGTGCCACCAGCCACAGGGAGGAGACCCAGTACTTC.